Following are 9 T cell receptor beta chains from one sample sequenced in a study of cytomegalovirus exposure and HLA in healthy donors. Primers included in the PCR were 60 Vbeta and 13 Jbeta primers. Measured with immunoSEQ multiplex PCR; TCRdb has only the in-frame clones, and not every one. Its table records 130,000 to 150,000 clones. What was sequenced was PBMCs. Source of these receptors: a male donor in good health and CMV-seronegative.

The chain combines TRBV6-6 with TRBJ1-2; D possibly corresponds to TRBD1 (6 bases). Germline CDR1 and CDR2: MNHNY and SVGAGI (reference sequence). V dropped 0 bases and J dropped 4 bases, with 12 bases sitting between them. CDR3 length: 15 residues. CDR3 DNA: TGTGCCAGCAGTTACTCGACTACAGGGCTCTATGGCTACACCTTC. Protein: CASSYSTTGLYGYTF.

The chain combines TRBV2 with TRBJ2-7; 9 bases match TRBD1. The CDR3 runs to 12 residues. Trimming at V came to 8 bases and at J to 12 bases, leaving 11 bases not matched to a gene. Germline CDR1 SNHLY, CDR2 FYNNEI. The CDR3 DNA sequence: TGTGCCAGCGGGGTGACAGGGGGGCCTCCGTACTTC. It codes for CASGVTGGPPYF.

This chain's CDR3 is CASSLDSGDSEKLFF. The DNA of the CDR3 is TGTGCCAGCAGCTTAGATAGCGGGGATAGTGAAAAACTGTTTTTT. The genes are TRBV7-8 and TRBJ1-4; D is unresolved. CDR3 length: 15 amino acids. V was cut by 1 base and J by 7 bases, with 13 bases left in between. Looked up from germline, CDR1 is SGHVS and CDR2 is FQNEAQ.

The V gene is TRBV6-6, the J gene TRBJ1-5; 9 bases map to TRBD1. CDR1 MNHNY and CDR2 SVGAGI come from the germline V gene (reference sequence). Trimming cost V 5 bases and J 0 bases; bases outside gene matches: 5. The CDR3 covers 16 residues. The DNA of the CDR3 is TGTGCCAGCAGTACCCAGGACAGGGGTAGCAATCAGCCCCAGCATTTT. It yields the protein CASSTQDRGSNQPQHF.

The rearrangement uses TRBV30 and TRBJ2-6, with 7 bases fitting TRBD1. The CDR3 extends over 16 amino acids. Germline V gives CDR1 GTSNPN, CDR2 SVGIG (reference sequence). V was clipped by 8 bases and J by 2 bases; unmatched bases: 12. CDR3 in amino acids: CAERSRGGAGANVLTF. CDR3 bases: TGTGCCGAACGATCACGAGGGGGCGCTGGGGCCAACGTCCTGACTTTC.

This CDR3 reads CASSHRSPGELFF. The CDR3 bases are TGTGCCAGCAGTCACCGGTCCCCCGGGGAGCTGTTTTTT. This rearrangement joins TRBV7-6 to TRBJ2-2, with unresolved D. Trimming stripped 6 bases from V and 6 bases from J, with 11 bases between. CDR3 length: 13 residues. Germline CDR1 and CDR2: SGHVS and FNYEAQ.

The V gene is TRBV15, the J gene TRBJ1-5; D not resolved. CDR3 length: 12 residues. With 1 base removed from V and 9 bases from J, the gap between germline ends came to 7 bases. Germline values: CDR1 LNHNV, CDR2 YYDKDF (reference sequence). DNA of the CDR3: TGTGCCACCAGCAGAGCGAGGCTGCCCCAGCATTTT. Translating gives CATSRARLPQHF.

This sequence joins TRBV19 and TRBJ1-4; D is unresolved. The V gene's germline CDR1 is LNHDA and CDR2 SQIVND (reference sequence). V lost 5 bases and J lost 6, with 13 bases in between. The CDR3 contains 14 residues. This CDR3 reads CASSPVGFDEKLFF. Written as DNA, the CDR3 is TGTGCCAGTAGTCCGGTGGGCTTTGATGAAAAACTGTTTTTT. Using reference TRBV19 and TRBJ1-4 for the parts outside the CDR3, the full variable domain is DGGITQSPKYLFRKEGQNVTLSCEQNLNHDAMYWYRQDPGQGLRLIYYSQIVNDFQKGDIAEGYSVSREKKESFPLTVTSAQKNPTAFYLCASSPVGFDEKLFFGSGTQLSVL.

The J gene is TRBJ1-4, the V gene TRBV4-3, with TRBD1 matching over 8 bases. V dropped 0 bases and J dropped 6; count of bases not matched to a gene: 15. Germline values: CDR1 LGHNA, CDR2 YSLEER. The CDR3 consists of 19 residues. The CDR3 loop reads CASSQDGARGRGGDEKLFF. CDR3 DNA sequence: TGCGCCAGCAGCCAAGATGGGGCCAGGGGGCGAGGAGGGGATGAAAAACTGTTTTTT.